The T cell receptor beta chain described here comes from a study of identical twins. The junction had 2 bases not matched to a gene; V was cut back by 5 bases and J by 3 bases. From germline, CDR1 is SEHNR and CDR2 FQNEAQ (reference sequence). CDR3 size: 14 residues. TCRdb redid the calling of the 5' RACE reads with MiXCR, one entry per CDR3 protein. The sample holds 200,000 or so distinct CDR3 sequences, 15% to 20% seen once. Donors were all healthy Caucasians. These same data were also listed under a study on T cells expressing NK-cell markers.

The source is a woman between 18 and 29 years old in good health. J is TRBJ2-2 and V is TRBV7-9; 8 bases are shared with TRBD2. The sequenced sample consisted of CD8+ T cells sorted from blood. The CDR3, as DNA: TGTGCCAGCAGCCCGACTAGCGACACCGGGGAGCTGTTTTTT. The encoded protein is CASSPTSDTGELFF.